The entry below describes one T cell receptor (beta chain). Its antigen is unidentified. This sample was taken from a study of cytomegalovirus exposure and HLA in healthy donors. Turning to the study itself: Later, an analysis reported that the 120 or so validation repertoires had used the same platform as the approximately 690 first-cohort repertoires.

Some clones are missing from TCRdb's copy, which holds only in-frame ones; the method was immunoSEQ multiplex PCR. The sample records 100,000 to 150,000 clones, 89% being singletons. From germline, CDR1 is LNHDA and CDR2 SQIVND (reference sequence). This CDR3 spans 14 amino acids. Trimming shortened V by 5 bases and J by 4 bases, and 12 bases separated the two germline ends. Study outcomes and limitations: Rarity held for most TCR sequences, but there were some public TCRs that occurred in many donors.

From the roughly 120-subject validation cohort, which was separate from the approximately 670-subject first cohort, the donors were drawn. The receptor was isolated from a woman between 18 and 29 years old in good health and CMV-seronegative. Material: PBMCs. The chain joins TRBV19 to TRBJ1-5; possible D gene TRBD1, 5 bases. The CDR3 loop is CASSPHQGNQPQHF. CDR3 DNA sequence: TGTGCCAGTAGTCCCCATCAGGGAAATCAGCCCCAGCATTTT.